The clone carrying this T cell receptor beta chain has only one observation. Its antigen is unidentified. With 60 Vbeta and 13 Jbeta primers, the PCR was carried out. Using immunoSEQ multiplex PCR, the repertoire was profiled, and TCRdb retains in-frame clones only, with some absent. The table lists about 140,000 clones, about 86% of them singletons. This entry is derived from a study of cytomegalovirus exposure and HLA in healthy donors. The study's findings and limits: Sequencing depth roughly uniform across donors was assumed in presence/absence analyses. Prediction of most subjects' HLA-A and HLA-B alleles by TCR beta sequences was reportedly accurate. In a later analysis, parvovirus B19, influenza, CMV and Epstein-Barr virus appeared linked to several top co-occurrence clusters. In an earlier analysis, most TCR beta V segments were productive about 87% or about 30% of the time.

Germline CDR1 reads SGHAT; CDR2 reads FQNNGV. V gave up 0 bases and J gave up 4 bases; unmatched junction bases: 6. The CDR3 has 15 amino acids. The specimen was PBMCs. The chain carries TRBV11-2 and TRBJ2-7; 7 bases match TRBD2. The source is a woman aged 25-40 years in good health and CMV-seronegative. DNA for the CDR3: TGTGCCAGCAGCTTAGATGGGGGGGGGTCGTACGAGCAGTACTTC. It translates to CASSLDGGGSYEQYF.